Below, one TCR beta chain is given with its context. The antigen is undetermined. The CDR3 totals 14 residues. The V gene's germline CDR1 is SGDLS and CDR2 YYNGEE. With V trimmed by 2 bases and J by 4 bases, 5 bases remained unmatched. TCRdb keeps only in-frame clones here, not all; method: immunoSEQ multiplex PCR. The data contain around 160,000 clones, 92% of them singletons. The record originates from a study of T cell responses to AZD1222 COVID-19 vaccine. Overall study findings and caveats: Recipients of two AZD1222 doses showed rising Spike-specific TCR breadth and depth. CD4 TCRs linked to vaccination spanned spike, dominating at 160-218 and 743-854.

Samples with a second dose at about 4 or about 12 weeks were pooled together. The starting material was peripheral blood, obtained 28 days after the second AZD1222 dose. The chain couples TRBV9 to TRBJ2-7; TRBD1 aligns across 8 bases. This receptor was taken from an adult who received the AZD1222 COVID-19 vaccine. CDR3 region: CASSVSGQGYEQYF. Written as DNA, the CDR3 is TGTGCCAGCAGCGTTTCAGGACAGGGTTACGAGCAGTACTTC.